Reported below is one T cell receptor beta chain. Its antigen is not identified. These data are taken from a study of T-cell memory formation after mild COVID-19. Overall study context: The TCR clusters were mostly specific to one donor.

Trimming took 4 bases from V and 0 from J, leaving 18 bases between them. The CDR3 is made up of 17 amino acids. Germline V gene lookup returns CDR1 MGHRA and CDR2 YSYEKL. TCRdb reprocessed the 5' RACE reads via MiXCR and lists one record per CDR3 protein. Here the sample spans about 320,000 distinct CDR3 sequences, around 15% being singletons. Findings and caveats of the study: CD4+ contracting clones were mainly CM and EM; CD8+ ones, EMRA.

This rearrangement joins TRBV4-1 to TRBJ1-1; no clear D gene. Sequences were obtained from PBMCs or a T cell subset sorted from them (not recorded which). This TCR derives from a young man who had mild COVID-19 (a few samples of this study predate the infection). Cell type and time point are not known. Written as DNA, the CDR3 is TGCGCCAGCAGCCCCCTAGGAATGCGACGGGTGAACACTGAAGCTTTCTTT. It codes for CASSPLGMRRVNTEAFF.